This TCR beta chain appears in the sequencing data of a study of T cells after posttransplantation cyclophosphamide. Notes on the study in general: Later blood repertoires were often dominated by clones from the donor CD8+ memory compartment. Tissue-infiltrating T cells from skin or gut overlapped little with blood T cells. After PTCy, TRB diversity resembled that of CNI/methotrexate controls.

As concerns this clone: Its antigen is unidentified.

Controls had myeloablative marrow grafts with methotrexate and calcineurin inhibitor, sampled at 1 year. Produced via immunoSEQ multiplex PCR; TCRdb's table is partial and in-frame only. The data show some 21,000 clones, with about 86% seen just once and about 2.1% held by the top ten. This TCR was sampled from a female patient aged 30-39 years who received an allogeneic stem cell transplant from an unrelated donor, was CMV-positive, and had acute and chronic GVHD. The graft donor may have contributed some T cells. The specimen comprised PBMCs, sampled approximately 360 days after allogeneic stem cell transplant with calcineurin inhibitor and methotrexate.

The CDR3 is CASGTGIVDNQPQHF. CDR3 DNA: TGTGCCAGCGGAACAGGGATAGTGGACAATCAGCCCCAGCATTTT. V gene TRBV6-1 combines with J gene TRBJ1-5, with D possibly being TRBD1 (6 bases). The ends were cut back, 8 bases at V and 3 bases at J, with 17 bases in the middle. Germline CDR1 MNHNS, CDR2 SASEGT. This CDR3 contains 15 residues.